Presented here are 32 T cell receptor beta chains from one specimen sequenced in a study of identical twins. TCRdb reprocessed the 5' RACE reads with MiXCR, giving one entry per CDR3 protein. Of some 600,000 distinct CDR3 sequences in the sample, 7.1% were seen once. The same sample was also used in a study of yellow fever vaccine responses in identical twins.

The specimen sequenced was PBMCs. These receptors came from a woman between 18 and 29 years old in good health.

This clonotype has just a few counts. V and J are TRBV10-3 and TRBJ1-6, with a tentative D call TRBD1 (6 bases). Trimming cost V 10 bases and J 8 bases, with 24 bases left between them. The CDR3 extends over 16 amino acids. Germline loops: CDR1 ENHRY, CDR2 SYGVKD. The CDR3 region is CATAPMGGLLDSPLHF. DNA of the CDR3: TGTGCCACCGCACCCATGGGGGGGCTGTTGGATTCACCCCTCCACTTT.

The rearrangement links TRBV24-1 to TRBJ2-5; D call uncertain. From germline, CDR1 is KGHDR and CDR2 SFDVKD. V dropped 9 bases and J dropped 2 bases, with 15 bases sitting between them. The CDR3 runs 14 residues. Here the CDR3 reads CATLTPKLQETQYF. Written as DNA, the CDR3 is TGTGCCACCTTAACACCAAAGCTACAAGAGACCCAGTACTTC.

In this sample, this clonotype turned up a few times. The V call is TRBV4-2, the J call TRBJ2-2; D is tentatively TRBD1 or TRBD2 (5 bases each). V lost 0 bases to trimming and J lost 4 bases, with 12 bases between them. Germline V gene lookup returns CDR1 LGHNA and CDR2 YNFKEQ. The CDR3 loop spans 16 amino acids. This CDR3 is CASSQDYGGSTGELFF. CDR3 nucleotide sequence: TGTGCCAGCAGCCAAGATTATGGGGGAAGCACCGGGGAGCTGTTTTTT.

This clonotype was observed a handful of times. The chain uses TRBV7-2 and TRBJ2-7; tentatively, D is TRBD1 (5 bases). Between the trimmed V and J ends, which lost 7 bases and 3 bases, there was a span of 10 bases. The CDR3 length is 12 residues. Germline assignment: CDR1 SGHTA and CDR2 FQGNSA. The DNA for the CDR3 is TGTGCCAGCACCAACACAGGCTACGAGCAGTACTTC. Its protein product is CASTNTGYEQYF.

The chain combines TRBV12-3 or TRBV12-4 with TRBJ2-2, with 13 bases aligning to TRBD2. V lost 6 bases and J lost 6; bases outside the gene matches: 7. The CDR3 runs 16 residues. In DNA form, the CDR3 reads TGTGCCAGCAGACCTACTAGCGGGAGGGCCCCCGGGGAGCTGTTTTTT. It translates to CASRPTSGRAPGELFF.

This clonotype was detected only a few times. V usage is TRBV6-1 and J usage is TRBJ2-2; 11 positions agree with TRBD2. The junction had 9 bases not matched to a gene; V was cut back by 2 bases and J by 4 bases. In germline, CDR1 is MNHNS, CDR2 SASEGT. This CDR3 is 18 amino acids long. CDR3 bases: TGTGCCAGCAGTGAACTTAGCGGGAGGGCCTCGGGCACCGGGGAGCTGTTTTTT. It yields the protein CASSELSGRASGTGELFF.

The rearrangement uses TRBV12-3 or TRBV12-4 and TRBJ2-1; D is ambiguous. The CDR3 length is 12 residues. The V end was cut by 3 bases, the J end by 6 bases, with 6 bases between. CDR3 residues: CASSFESNEQFF. The CDR3 DNA sequence: TGTGCCAGCAGTTTTGAAAGCAATGAGCAGTTCTTC.

This clonotype showed up just a few times. The chain carries TRBV29-1 and TRBJ2-6; D is possibly TRBD2 (5 bases). The V end was cut by 6 bases, the J end by 2 bases, with 5 bases between. The V gene's germline CDR1 is SQVTM and CDR2 ANQGSEA. The CDR3 runs to 12 residues. CDR3 in amino acids: CSVGAGANVLTF. CDR3 nucleotide sequence: TGCAGCGTCGGGGCTGGGGCCAACGTCCTGACTTTC.

This clonotype was observed many times. The CDR3 bases are TGTGCCAGCAGCTTAATAGGGGGGCCCTACAATGAGCAGTTCTTC. It encodes CASSLIGGPYNEQFF. The chain links TRBV7-3 to TRBJ2-1; D possibly uses TRBD1 or TRBD2 (6 bases each). Deletions cut 1 base from V and 2 bases from J, with 9 bases between. The CDR3 has 15 amino acids. Germline-derived CDR1 and CDR2 are SGHTA and FQGTGA.

The chain is built from TRBV6-1 and TRBJ1-5, with TRBD1 matching over 7 bases. CDR1 is MNHNS and CDR2 is SASEGT in the germline V gene. This CDR3 spans 15 amino acids. The ends lost 6 bases at V and 4 bases at J; junction bases unmatched: 9. The CDR3 DNA follows: TGTGCCAGCAGGCCCTTGGGACAGATGAATCAGCCCCAGCATTTT. Protein: CASRPLGQMNQPQHF.

V usage is TRBV5-1 and J usage is TRBJ2-3; maybe TRBD1 (7 bases). The CDR3 is 16 residues long. The V end lost 4 bases, the J end lost 3 bases, and 18 bases lay between the germline ends. Germline CDR1 reads SGHRS; CDR2 reads YFSETQ. The DNA of the CDR3 is TGCGCCAGCAGCCCCGGAGGGGGCGTAGGGACAGATACGCAGTATTTT. The encoded protein is CASSPGGGVGTDTQYF.

There are many counts of this clonotype. V gene TRBV12-3 or TRBV12-4 combines with J gene TRBJ1-1; unclear D gene. This CDR3 contains 12 residues. V was cut by 5 bases and J by 11 bases, with 15 bases left in between. The CDR3 here is CASSQNELGAFF. CDR3 in DNA: TGTGCCAGCAGTCAGAATGAACTGGGGGCTTTCTTT.

This clonotype came up many times. The DNA for the CDR3 is TGTGCCAGCAGTAAACCGGGACTCACGAAGTACTTC. It specifies CASSKPGLTKYF. The chain uses TRBV12-3 or TRBV12-4 and TRBJ2-7, with D perhaps matching TRBD2 (6 bases). The V gene lost 5 bases and the J gene lost 11 bases, with 16 bases spanning the gap. This CDR3 has 12 amino acids.

Only a few counts were recorded for this clonotype. The rearrangement uses TRBV2 and TRBJ1-4; no clear D gene. This CDR3 spans 14 amino acids. Trimming stripped 7 bases from V and 0 bases from J, with 9 bases between. The germline V gene has CDR1 SNHLY and CDR2 FYNNEI. CDR3 protein: CASNDGATNEKLFF. The CDR3 DNA follows: TGTGCCAGCAACGACGGAGCAACTAATGAAAAACTGTTTTTT.

This clonotype occurred many times. This chain uses TRBV20-1 with TRBJ1-2; the D is unclear. CDR1 DFQATT and CDR2 SNEGSKA come from the germline V gene (reference sequence). The CDR3 spans 9 residues. V was cut by 7 bases and J by 6 bases, with 6 bases left in between. CDR3 DNA sequence: TGCAGTGGGAGAAATGGCTACACCTTC. Translation: CSGRNGYTF.

This clonotype was seen many times. The germline gene is not matched at one end of the junction; a read error may be the cause. J is TRBJ2-5 and V is TRBV4-1, with TRBD2 matching 9 bases. The CDR3 has 15 amino acids. Germline CDR1 MGHRA, CDR2 YSYEKL. CDR3 nucleotide sequence: TGTGCCAGCAGCCAAGTCAGCGGGGGGCAAGAGACCCAGTACTTC. Translated: CASSQVSGGQETQYF.

This chain connects TRBV6-1 to TRBJ1-5, with D perhaps TRBD1 (5 bases). Germline CDR1 is MNHNS and CDR2 is SASEGT. Trimming stripped 6 bases from V and 5 bases from J, with 17 bases between. There are 15 residues in the CDR3. The CDR3 sequence: CASRVSQGGDQPQHF. CDR3 nucleotides: TGTGCCAGCAGAGTCAGTCAGGGAGGCGATCAGCCCCAGCATTTT.

There are a few counts of this clonotype. The J gene is TRBJ2-6, the V gene TRBV20-1; D ambiguous. Germline lookup yields CDR1 DFQATT and CDR2 SNEGSKA (reference sequence). Trimming pared 4 bases from V and 2 bases from J, leaving 9 bases between. The CDR3 is made up of 14 amino acids. The CDR3 DNA follows: TGCAGTGCTACACGTACCACTGGGGCCAACGTCCTGACTTTC. It specifies CSATRTTGANVLTF.

This clonotype appeared many times. The chain links TRBV14 to TRBJ2-1, with D tentatively TRBD1 or TRBD2 (5 bases each). The V and J ends lost 1 base and 7 bases respectively, with 11 bases between them. CDR3 length: 14 amino acids. The germline V gene encodes CDR1 SGHDN and CDR2 FVKESK. CDR3 sequence reads: CASSQVRGGNEQFF. As DNA, the CDR3 is TGTGCCAGCAGCCAAGTGAGGGGTGGGAATGAGCAGTTCTTC.

The chain carries TRBV10-3 and TRBJ2-5; D might be TRBD1 (6 bases). V was pared by 7 bases and J by 2 bases, with 14 bases between. Germline V lookup: CDR1 ENHRY, CDR2 SYGVKD. CDR3 length equals 14 residues. CDR3 protein: CAITGPTGQETQYF. The CDR3 DNA is TGTGCCATCACCGGCCCGACAGGTCAAGAGACCCAGTACTTC.

The rearrangement joins TRBV19 to TRBJ2-1, with TRBD2 matching 9 bases. The germline V gene has CDR1 LNHDA and CDR2 SQIVND (reference sequence). V lost 7 bases and J lost 0; bases outside the gene matches: 4. The CDR3 has 15 residues. This CDR3 reads CASTIAGVSYNEQFF. In DNA, the CDR3 is TGTGCCAGTACCATAGCGGGGGTCTCCTACAATGAGCAGTTCTTC.

The sample holds many counts of this clonotype. The chain carries TRBV2 and TRBJ2-7, with a tentative D call TRBD1 (6 bases). The CDR3 length is 13 residues. Germline V lookup: CDR1 SNHLY, CDR2 FYNNEI. Trimming pared 4 bases from V and 3 bases from J, leaving 10 bases between. The CDR3 here is CASSGQGFYEQYV. CDR3 nucleotides: TGTGCCAGCAGTGGGCAGGGGTTCTACGAGCAGTACGTC.

This clonotype was counted at least ten times. The CDR3 bases are TGTGCCAGCAGTTTGGGTAGGAACTATGGCTACACCTTC. This sequence encodes CASSLGRNYGYTF. The J gene is TRBJ1-2, the V gene TRBV12-3 or TRBV12-4; D gene unclear. The CDR3 contains 13 residues. With 3 bases removed from V and 2 bases from J, the gap between germline ends came to 7 bases.

V usage is TRBV7-6 and J usage is TRBJ2-5, with D hard to call. The germline CDR1 and CDR2 sequences are SGHVS and FNYEAQ. This CDR3 spans 13 amino acids. V dropped 5 bases and J dropped 5 bases, with 12 bases sitting between them. CDR3 sequence (DNA): TGTGCCAGCAGCCCTTTGGTGTCGGAGACCCAGTACTTC. Amino acid sequence: CASSPLVSETQYF.

This clonotype was seen ten or more times. V is TRBV25-1 and J is TRBJ2-3; D is ambiguous. CDR1 and CDR2 (germline): MGHDK, SYGVNS. Trimming pared 3 bases from V and 7 bases from J, leaving 20 bases between. The CDR3 extends over 16 amino acids. CDR3 amino acids: CASSDSGSQIGHTQYF. For the CDR3, the DNA is TGTGCCAGCAGTGATTCGGGCTCACAGATAGGGCATACGCAGTATTTT.

The V and J genes are TRBV7-6 and TRBJ2-5, with 7 bases matching TRBD2. Losses at the gene ends were 2 bases for V and 2 bases for J; bases not matched to a gene: 8. CDR1 is SGHVS, CDR2 FNYEAQ, per germline. CDR3 length: 16 residues. CDR3 DNA sequence: TGTGCCAGCAGCTTATTTGGAGCGGGGATACAAGAGACCCAGTACTTC. Residues: CASSLFGAGIQETQYF.

The sample holds many counts of this clonotype. The genes are TRBV10-3 and TRBJ2-3; perhaps TRBD2 as D (5 bases). Germline V gene data show CDR1 as ENHRY and CDR2 as SYGVKD. The V end was cut by 7 bases, the J end by 0 bases, with 11 bases between. The CDR3 spans 14 residues. CDR3 DNA sequence: TGTGCCATCAAATCCAGCGGAAGCACAGATACGCAGTATTTT. This codes for CAIKSSGSTDTQYF.

This clonotype has just a few counts. This CDR3 reads CATSREGGGAEETQYF. Written as DNA, the CDR3 is TGTGCCACCAGCAGAGAAGGGGGAGGGGCGGAAGAGACCCAGTACTTC. V gene TRBV15 combines with J gene TRBJ2-5; D is possibly TRBD2 (7 bases). V was trimmed by 0 bases and J by 3 bases, leaving 14 bases between them. Per germline, CDR1 LNHNV and CDR2 YYDKDF (reference sequence). The CDR3 contains 16 residues.

V usage is TRBV18 and J usage is TRBJ1-4, with D perhaps matching TRBD1 (5 bases). This CDR3 comprises 16 residues. V lost 2 bases, J lost 7 bases, and 17 bases lay in between. Looked up from germline, CDR1 is KGHSH and CDR2 is LQKENI. The CDR3 sequence is CASSPSGQGGGEKLFF. The CDR3 nucleotides are TGTGCCAGCTCACCATCGGGTCAGGGTGGTGGTGAAAAACTGTTTTTT.

This clonotype was seen a few times. This chain links TRBV7-9 with TRBJ2-7; maybe TRBD1 (6 bases). With 6 bases removed from V and 2 bases from J, the gap between germline ends came to 17 bases. CDR3 length equals 15 residues. CDR1 SEHNR and CDR2 FQNEAQ come from the germline V gene (reference sequence). The CDR3 bases are TGTGCCAGCAGTTCGGACAGAAACCTAGCCTACGAGCAGTACTTC. It codes for CASSSDRNLAYEQYF.

The chain joins TRBV7-9 to TRBJ2-5; 11 nucleotides match TRBD2. Germline V gene lookup returns CDR1 SEHNR and CDR2 FQNEAQ (reference sequence). The CDR3 totals 15 residues. V was clipped by 2 bases and J by 4 bases; unmatched bases: 3. This chain's CDR3 is CASSLSGLAGETQYF. The CDR3 DNA reads as TGTGCCAGCAGCTTATCCGGACTAGCGGGAGAGACCCAGTACTTC.

This sequence joins TRBV7-2 and TRBJ1-2, with 10 bases identical to TRBD1. The CDR3 loop spans 15 amino acids. Trimming took 1 base from V and 5 from J; bases not matched to a gene: 4. Germline CDR1 reads SGHTA; CDR2 reads FQGNSA. In DNA form, the CDR3 reads TGTGCCAGCAGCTTAGTGACAGGGGGCAAGTATGGCTACACCTTC. Translating gives CASSLVTGGKYGYTF.